The TCR beta chain under discussion was sequenced for a study of cytomegalovirus exposure and HLA in healthy donors. Study-wide findings and caveats: Because they were indistinguishable, some V segments, including TRBV6-2 and TRBV6-3, were excluded. Another analysis was done later, and it associated 16,951 TCR beta sequences with HLA alleles at 0.05 false discovery rate. Evidence from a later analysis indicated that most CMV-associated TCR beta chains looked HLA-restricted. The authors enumerated roughly 180 TCR beta chains as linked to cytomegalovirus.

For this clone: Its antigen is not identified.

Trimming pared 0 bases from V and 3 bases from J, leaving 10 bases between. Germline V lookup: CDR1 SGHRS, CDR2 YFSETQ. There are 15 residues in the CDR3. The PCR employed 60 Vbeta primers together with 13 Jbeta primers. Assay: immunoSEQ multiplex PCR; the TCRdb copy retains only in-frame clones and omits some. The repertoire holds roughly 160,000 clones, with roughly four fifths as singletons. The chain joins TRBV5-1 to TRBJ1-5; maybe TRBD1 (5 bases). The receptor's source is a man aged 50-60 years in good health and CMV-seropositive. Sequencing was performed on PBMCs. The CDR3 is CASSLAGDPNQPQHF. The DNA of the CDR3 is TGCGCCAGCAGCTTGGCGGGGGACCCCAATCAGCCCCAGCATTTT.